Below are 5 T cell receptor beta chains sequenced from a single sample in a study of OX40 agonist ivuxolimab in advanced cancers. Sequencing was performed with immunoSEQ multiplex PCR; in TCRdb, only in-frame clones are kept and a portion is missing. The table lists tens of thousands of clones, about 85% of them singletons. The source was CD4+ or CD8+ T cells sorted from blood, collected in a trial of the OX40 agonist ivuxolimab. Every receptor here comes from an adult with an advanced solid tumor such as melanoma, head and neck, liver or kidney cancer.

CDR3 bases: TGTGCCTGGAGTGCGCCAGAGACCCAGTACTTC. This codes for CAWSAPETQYF. The chain uses TRBV30 and TRBJ2-5; D remains unclear. Deletions cut 1 base from V and 4 bases from J, with 4 bases between. Germline V gene data show CDR1 as GTSNPN and CDR2 as SVGIG (reference sequence). The CDR3 totals 11 residues. The variable domain in full, completed from reference TRBV30 and TRBJ2-5, reads SQTIHQWPATLVQPVGSPLSLECTVEGTSNPNLYWYRQAAGRGLQLLFYSVGIGQISSEVPQNLSASRPQDRQFILSSKKLLLSDSGFYLCAWSAPETQYFGPGTRLLVL.

The rearrangement joins TRBV29-1 to TRBJ1-1; tentatively, D is TRBD1 (5 bases). The germline V gene encodes CDR1 SQVTM and CDR2 ANQGSEA. Trimming took 7 bases from V and 1 from J, leaving 19 bases between them. The CDR3 runs to 15 residues. CDR3 sequence: CSAPQVRGRNTEAFF. As DNA, the CDR3 is TGCAGCGCCCCCCAAGTGAGGGGCCGGAACACTGAAGCTTTCTTT.

The V call is TRBV9, the J call TRBJ2-7; unclear D gene. V was trimmed by 3 bases and J by 0 bases, leaving 13 bases between them. The CDR3 runs to 15 residues. CDR1 SGDLS and CDR2 YYNGEE come from the germline V gene. CDR3 protein: CASSAYPLSSYEQYF. Written as DNA, the CDR3 is TGTGCCAGCAGCGCCTACCCCCTTTCCTCCTACGAGCAGTACTTC.

This clone was counted between two and nine times. This chain links TRBV7-3 with TRBJ2-7; 9 nucleotides agree with TRBD1. This CDR3 has 14 amino acids. The J segment lost 7 bases and the V segment lost 4 bases, leaving 8 bases of the junction unmatched. Germline CDR1 reads SGHTA; CDR2 reads FQGTGA. CDR3 sequence reads: CASSSAGQGSEQYF. For the CDR3, the DNA is TGTGCCAGCAGCTCCGCGGGACAGGGTAGTGAGCAGTACTTC.

This sequence joins TRBV18 and TRBJ1-2, with no clear D. From germline, CDR1 is KGHSH and CDR2 LQKENI. This CDR3 has 15 amino acids. V was clipped by 2 bases and J by 4 bases, with 14 bases between them. In nucleotides, the CDR3 is TGTGCCAGCTCACCAATGCAGCAGGCGGGCTATGGCTACACCTTC. Translating gives CASSPMQQAGYGYTF. Full variable domain (missing parts from reference TRBV18 and TRBJ1-2): NAGVMQNPRHLVRRRGQEARLRCSPMKGHSHVYWYRQLPEEGLKFMVYLQKENIIDESGMPKERFSAEFPKEGPSILRIQQVVRGDSAAYFCASSPMQQAGYGYTFGSGTRLTVV.